This T cell receptor (beta chain) was captured by sequencing in a study of blood T cell repertoires in COVID-19. In the study overall: The study drew acute and convalescent COVID-19 samples from the United States, Italy and Spain. T cells, B-cell-depleted T cells, or PBMCs provided the cDNA or gDNA that served as material.

The CDR3 extends over 15 amino acids. Germline trimming cut 1 base from V and 5 bases from J; bases unmatched to any gene: 3. Per the germline V gene, CDR1 is SGHAT and CDR2 is FQNNGV. TCRdb's copy holds only in-frame clones and misses some; the assay was immunoSEQ multiplex PCR. The sample comprises about 240,000 clones, around four fifths of which are singletons, and roughly 6.4% rests with the top ten. This TCR derives from a woman between 55 and 75 years old with active or convalescent COVID-19. Sequencing was done on a sample of peripheral blood. J is TRBJ2-2 and V is TRBV11-2; 8 bases are a match to TRBD1. The CDR3 is CASSLGTGRTGELFF. The CDR3 DNA sequence: TGTGCCAGCAGCTTAGGGACAGGGAGAACCGGGGAGCTGTTTTTT.